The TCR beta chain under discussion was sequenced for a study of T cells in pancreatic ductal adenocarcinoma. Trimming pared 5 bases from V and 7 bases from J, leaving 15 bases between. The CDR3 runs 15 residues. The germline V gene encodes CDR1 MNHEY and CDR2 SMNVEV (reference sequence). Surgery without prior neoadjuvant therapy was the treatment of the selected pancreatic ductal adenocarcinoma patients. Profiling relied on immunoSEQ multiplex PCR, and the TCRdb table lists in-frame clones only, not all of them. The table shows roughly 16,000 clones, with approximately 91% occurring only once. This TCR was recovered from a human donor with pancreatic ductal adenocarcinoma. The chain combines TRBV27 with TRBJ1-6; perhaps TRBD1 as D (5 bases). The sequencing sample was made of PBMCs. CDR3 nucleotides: TGTGCCAGCAGTGGGGACTATATCGGAAATTCACCCCTCCACTTT. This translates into CASSGDYIGNSPLHF.